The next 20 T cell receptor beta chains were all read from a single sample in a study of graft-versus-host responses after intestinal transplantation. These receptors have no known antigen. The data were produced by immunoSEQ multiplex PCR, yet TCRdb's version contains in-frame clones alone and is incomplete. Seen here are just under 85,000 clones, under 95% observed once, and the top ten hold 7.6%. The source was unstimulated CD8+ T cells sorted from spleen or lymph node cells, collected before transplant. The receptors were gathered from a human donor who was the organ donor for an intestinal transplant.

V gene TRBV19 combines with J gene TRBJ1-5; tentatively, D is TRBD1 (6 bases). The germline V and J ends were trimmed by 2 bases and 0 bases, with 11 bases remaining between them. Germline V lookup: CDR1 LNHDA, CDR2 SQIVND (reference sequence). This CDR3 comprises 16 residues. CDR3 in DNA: TGTGCCAGTAGTATAATGGTGGGGGCTAGCAATCAGCCCCAGCATTTT. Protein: CASSIMVGASNQPQHF.

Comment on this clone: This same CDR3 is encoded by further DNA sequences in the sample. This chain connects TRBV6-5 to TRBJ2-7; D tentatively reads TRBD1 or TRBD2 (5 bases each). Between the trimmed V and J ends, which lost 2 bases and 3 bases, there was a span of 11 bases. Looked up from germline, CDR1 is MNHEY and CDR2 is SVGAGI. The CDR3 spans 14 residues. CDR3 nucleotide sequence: TGTGCCAGCAGTTACGGGGGAGCAGGCTACGAGCAGTACTTC. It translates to CASSYGGAGYEQYF.

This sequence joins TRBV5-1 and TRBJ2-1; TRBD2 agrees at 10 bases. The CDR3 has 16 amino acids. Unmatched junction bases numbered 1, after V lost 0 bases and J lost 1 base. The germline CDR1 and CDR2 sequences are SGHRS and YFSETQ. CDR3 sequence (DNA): TGCGCCAGCAGCTTGGAACTAGCGGGATCCTACAATGAGCAGTTCTTC. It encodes CASSLELAGSYNEQFF.

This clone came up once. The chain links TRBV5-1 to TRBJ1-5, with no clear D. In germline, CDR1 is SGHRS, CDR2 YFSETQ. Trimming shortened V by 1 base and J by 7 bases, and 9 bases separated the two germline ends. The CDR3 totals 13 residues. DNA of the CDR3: TGCGCCAGCAGCTTGACGGTTGGCCAGCCCCAGCATTTT. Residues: CASSLTVGQPQHF.

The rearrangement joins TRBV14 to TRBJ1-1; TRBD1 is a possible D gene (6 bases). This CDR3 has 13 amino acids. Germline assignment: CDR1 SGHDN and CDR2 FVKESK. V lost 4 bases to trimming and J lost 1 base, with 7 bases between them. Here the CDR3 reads CASSPGQNTEAFF. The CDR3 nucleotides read TGTGCCAGCAGCCCGGGACAGAACACTGAAGCTTTCTTT.

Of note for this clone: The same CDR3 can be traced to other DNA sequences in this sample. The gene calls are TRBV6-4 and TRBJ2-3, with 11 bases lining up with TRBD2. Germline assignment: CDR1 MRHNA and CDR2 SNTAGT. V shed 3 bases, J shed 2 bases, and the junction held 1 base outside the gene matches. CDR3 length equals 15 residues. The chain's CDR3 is CASSDSGGATDTQYF. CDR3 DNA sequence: TGTGCCAGCAGTGATAGCGGGGGGGCCACAGATACGCAGTATTTT.

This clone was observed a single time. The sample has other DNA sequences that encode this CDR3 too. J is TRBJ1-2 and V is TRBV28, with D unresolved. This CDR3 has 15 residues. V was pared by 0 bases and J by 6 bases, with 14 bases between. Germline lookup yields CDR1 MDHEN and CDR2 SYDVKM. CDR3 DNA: TGTGCCAGCAGTTTATGGGAGGAAAGTTCGGATGGCTACACCTTC. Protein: CASSLWEESSDGYTF.

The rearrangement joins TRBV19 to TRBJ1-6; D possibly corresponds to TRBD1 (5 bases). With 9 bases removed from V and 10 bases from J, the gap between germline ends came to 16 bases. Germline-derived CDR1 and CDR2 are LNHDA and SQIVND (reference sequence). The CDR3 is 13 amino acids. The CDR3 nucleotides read TGTGCCAGCAGGGCTAGCGGGGGATCACCCCTCCACTTT. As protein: CASRASGGSPLHF.

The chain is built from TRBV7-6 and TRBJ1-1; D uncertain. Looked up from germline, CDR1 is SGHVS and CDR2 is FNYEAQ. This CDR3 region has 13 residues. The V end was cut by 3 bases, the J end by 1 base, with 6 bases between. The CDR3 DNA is TGTGCCAGCAGCTTCGGAGAGAACACTGAAGCTTTCTTT. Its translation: CASSFGENTEAFF.

Here the CDR3 DNA reads TGTGCCAGCAGCTTAGTCCAAGTCTACAATGAGCAGTTCTTC. This encodes CASSLVQVYNEQFF. The chain links TRBV7-9 to TRBJ2-1; no definite D call. Germline lookup yields CDR1 SEHNR and CDR2 FQNEAQ (reference sequence). V lost 1 base to trimming and J lost 3 bases, with 7 bases between them. This CDR3 is 14 amino acids long.

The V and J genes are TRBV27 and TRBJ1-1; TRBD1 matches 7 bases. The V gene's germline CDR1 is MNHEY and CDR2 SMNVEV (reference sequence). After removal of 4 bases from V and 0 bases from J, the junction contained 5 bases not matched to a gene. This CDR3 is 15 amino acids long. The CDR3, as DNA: TGTGCCAGCAGTTCTCCGGGACAGCTGAACACTGAAGCTTTCTTT. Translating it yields CASSSPGQLNTEAFF.

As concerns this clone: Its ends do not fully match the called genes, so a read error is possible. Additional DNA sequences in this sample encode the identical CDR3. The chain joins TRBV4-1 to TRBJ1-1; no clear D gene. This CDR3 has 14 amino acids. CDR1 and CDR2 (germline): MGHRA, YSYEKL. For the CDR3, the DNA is TGCGCCAGCAGCCAAGAGCCCGGGAACACTGAGGCTTTCTTT. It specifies CASSQEPGNTEAFF.

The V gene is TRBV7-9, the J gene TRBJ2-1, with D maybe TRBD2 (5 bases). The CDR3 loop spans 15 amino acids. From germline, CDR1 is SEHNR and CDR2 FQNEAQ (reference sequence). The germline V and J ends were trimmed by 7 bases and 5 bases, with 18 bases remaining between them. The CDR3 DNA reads TGTGCCAGCACACAAACCCGGGAACTAAACAATGAGCAGTTCTTC. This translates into CASTQTRELNNEQFF. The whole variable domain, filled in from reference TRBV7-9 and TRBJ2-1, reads DTGVSQNPRHKITKRGQNVTFRCDPISEHNRLYWYRQTLGQGPEFLTYFQNEAQLEKSRLLSDRFSAERPKGSFSTLEIQRTEQGDSAMYLCASTQTRELNNEQFFGPGTRLTVL.

This chain's CDR3 is CASSQVGLAGATDTQYF. CDR3 nucleotide sequence: TGTGCCAGCAGCCAAGTGGGGCTAGCGGGGGCAACAGATACGCAGTATTTT. The V call is TRBV4-2, the J call TRBJ2-3; 10 bases fit TRBD2. This CDR3 contains 17 residues. V lost 1 base, J lost 3 bases, and 7 bases stayed unmatched. Germline V gene sequence: CDR1 LGHNA, CDR2 YNFKEQ.

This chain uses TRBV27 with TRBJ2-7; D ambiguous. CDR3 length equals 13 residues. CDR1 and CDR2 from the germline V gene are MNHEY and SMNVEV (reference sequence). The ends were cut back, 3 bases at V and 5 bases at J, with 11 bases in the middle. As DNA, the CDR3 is TGTGCCAGCAGTTTTGGGGTGGTCAACGAGCAGTACTTC. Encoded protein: CASSFGVVNEQYF.

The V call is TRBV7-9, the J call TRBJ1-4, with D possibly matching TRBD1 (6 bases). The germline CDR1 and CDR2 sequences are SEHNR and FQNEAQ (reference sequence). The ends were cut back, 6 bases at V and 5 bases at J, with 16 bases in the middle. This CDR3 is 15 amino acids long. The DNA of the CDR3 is TGTGCCAGCAGTTGGAACCAGGGGCCAAATGAAAAACTGTTTTTT. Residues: CASSWNQGPNEKLFF.

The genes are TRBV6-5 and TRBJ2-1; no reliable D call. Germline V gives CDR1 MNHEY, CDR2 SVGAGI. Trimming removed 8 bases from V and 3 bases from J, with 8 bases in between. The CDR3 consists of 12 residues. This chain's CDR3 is CASARNYNEQFF. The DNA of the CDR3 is TGTGCCAGCGCACGGAACTACAATGAGCAGTTCTTC.

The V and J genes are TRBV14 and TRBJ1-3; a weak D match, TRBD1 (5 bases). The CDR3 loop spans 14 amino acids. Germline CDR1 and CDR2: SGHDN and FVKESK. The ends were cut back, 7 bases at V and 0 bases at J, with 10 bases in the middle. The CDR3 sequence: CASTDSSSGNTIYF. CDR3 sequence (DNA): TGTGCCAGCACCGACAGCTCCTCTGGAAACACCATATATTTT.

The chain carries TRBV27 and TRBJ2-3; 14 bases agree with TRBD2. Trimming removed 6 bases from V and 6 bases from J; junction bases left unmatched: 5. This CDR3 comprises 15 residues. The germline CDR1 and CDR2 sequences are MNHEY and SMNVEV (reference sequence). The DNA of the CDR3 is TGTGCCAGCAGGTGGACTAGCGGGGGGCCGGATACGCAGTATTTT. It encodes CASRWTSGGPDTQYF.

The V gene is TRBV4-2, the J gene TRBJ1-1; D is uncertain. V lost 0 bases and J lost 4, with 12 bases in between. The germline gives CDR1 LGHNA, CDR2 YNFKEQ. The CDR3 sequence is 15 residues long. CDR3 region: CASSQDYLSLTEAFF. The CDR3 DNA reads TGTGCCAGCAGCCAAGATTACCTTTCCCTCACTGAAGCTTTCTTT.